This T cell receptor (beta chain) was profiled in a study of CD8 T cells in ankylosing spondylitis. Study observations and caveats: Seemingly characteristic of ankylosing spondylitis blood was a TCR beta motif consisting of about 8 highly homologous variants.

V gave up 3 bases and J gave up 5 bases; unmatched junction bases: 9. CDR3 length equals 14 residues. Germline V gives CDR1 GTSNPN, CDR2 SVGIG (reference sequence). TCRdb itself ran the 5' RACE reads through MiXCR, one entry per CDR3 protein. This sample carries under 150,000 distinct CDR3 sequences, more than 9.5% of them seen once, and the ten largest clones take around 4.3%. This clonotype was detected a few times. No antigen is known for it. The origin of this receptor is a female donor with ankylosing spondylitis or in good health (not recorded which). The sequenced sample consisted of blood, either unsorted or a sorted T cell fraction (not recorded which). The rearrangement links TRBV30 to TRBJ2-7, with 8 bases aligning to TRBD1. This CDR3 reads CAWSQDRVLNEQYF. The CDR3 nucleotides are TGTGCCTGGAGCCAGGACAGGGTATTAAACGAGCAGTACTTC.